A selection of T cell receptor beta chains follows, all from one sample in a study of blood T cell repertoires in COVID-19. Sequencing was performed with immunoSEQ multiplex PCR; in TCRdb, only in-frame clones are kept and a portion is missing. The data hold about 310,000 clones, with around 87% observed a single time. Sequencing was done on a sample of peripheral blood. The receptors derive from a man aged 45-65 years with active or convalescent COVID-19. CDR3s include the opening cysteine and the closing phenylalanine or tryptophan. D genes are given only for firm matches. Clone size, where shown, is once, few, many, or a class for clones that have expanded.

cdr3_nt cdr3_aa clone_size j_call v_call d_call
TGTGCCAGCAGTTACTCGGAGGGAGGACTCTACGAGCAGTACTTC CASSYSEGGLYEQYF NA TRBJ2-7 TRBV6-5 NA
TGTGCCAGCAGCCAGTTTCTACAGACATATGGCTACACCTTC CASSQFLQTYGYTF once TRBJ1-2 TRBV3-1/TRBV3-2 NA
TGTGCCATCAGTCAGGACAACTACGAGCAGTACTTC CAISQDNYEQYF NA TRBJ2-7 TRBV10-3 NA
TGTGCCAGCTCACCGACACAGGGGGCTACTGAAGCTTTCTTT CASSPTQGATEAFF once TRBJ1-1 TRBV18 TRBD1
TGTGCCAGCAGCCGAATACAGGGGGCTTCTGAAGCTTTCTTT CASSRIQGASEAFF NA TRBJ1-1 TRBV14 TRBD1
TGTGCCAGCAGTTACTCGAGGACAGGGCCCCAGCATTTT CASSYSRTGPQHF NA TRBJ1-5 TRBV6-5 TRBD1
TGCGCCAGCAGCTGGGCAGGGATAGGTGAAAAACTGTTTTTT CASSWAGIGEKLFF NA TRBJ1-4 TRBV5-1 NA
TGTGCCAGCAGCTTATTAGGGCAGGGCAGTAATTCACCCCTCCACTTT CASSLLGQGSNSPLHF NA TRBJ1-6 TRBV7-2 NA
TGCAGCGTTACTACAGGGCCTCCTAATGAAAAACTGTTTTTT CSVTTGPPNEKLFF NA TRBJ1-4 TRBV29-1 NA
TGTGCTAGCAGCAGAGGGTTCGGATTTGGGGCCAACGTCCTGACTTTC CASSRGFGFGANVLTF few TRBJ2-6 TRBV7-7 NA
TGTGCCTGGAGTGTACGAGGTCAGGGGGCGAACACCGGGGAGCTGTTTTTT CAWSVRGQGANTGELFF NA TRBJ2-2 TRBV30 TRBD1
TGCGCCAGCAGTCAATCCCAGGGGGCGACGGATAATTCACCCCTCCACTTT CASSQSQGATDNSPLHF NA TRBJ1-6 TRBV23-1 TRBD1
TGTGCCATCAGTGCGATGGACAGGGGATCCAACGAGCAGTACTTC CAISAMDRGSNEQYF NA TRBJ2-7 TRBV10-3 TRBD1
TGTGCCAGCAGCCAATCAGGGGGAGCTCAGCCCCAGCATTTT CASSQSGGAQPQHF NA TRBJ1-5 TRBV3-1/TRBV3-2 TRBD1
TGTGCCACCAGGGCCTCCGCGAACACCGGGGAGCTGTTTTTT CATRASANTGELFF NA TRBJ2-2 TRBV24-1 NA
TGTGCCAGCAGTGCATATAGGGGACAGGGACTGATGAACACTGAAGCTTTCTTT CASSAYRGQGLMNTEAFF NA TRBJ1-1 TRBV27 TRBD1
TGTGCCAGCAGTGAATTGGCTAGCGGGAGCACAGATACGCAGTATTTT CASSELASGSTDTQYF NA TRBJ2-3 TRBV25-1 TRBD2
TGTGCCACCAGTGACCCCTCTGGGACAGGGGGCACGGAGACCCAGTACTTC CATSDPSGTGGTETQYF NA TRBJ2-5 TRBV24-1 TRBD1
TGTGCCAGCAGCCAAAGCACAGGGGCCTACACCGGGGAGCTGTTTTTT CASSQSTGAYTGELFF few TRBJ2-2 TRBV16 TRBD1
TGTGCCACCAGCAGCAAGACAGGGGCGAGGTATGGCTACACCTTC CATSSKTGARYGYTF NA TRBJ1-2 TRBV15 TRBD1
TGTGCCAGCAGTTTTAGACAGGGGGCGCGGGGCTACACCTTC CASSFRQGARGYTF NA TRBJ1-2 TRBV27 TRBD1
TGTGCCAGCCCCCAGGCAGGGGCCAATCAGCCCCAGCATTTT CASPQAGANQPQHF NA TRBJ1-5 TRBV19 NA
TGTGCCAGCAGTTTCAGCGGGAGTTACGAGCAGTACTTC CASSFSGSYEQYF few TRBJ2-7 TRBV27 TRBD2
TGTGCCAGCAGCCATAACAGGGACAATGAGCAGTTCTTC CASSHNRDNEQFF NA TRBJ2-1 TRBV9 NA